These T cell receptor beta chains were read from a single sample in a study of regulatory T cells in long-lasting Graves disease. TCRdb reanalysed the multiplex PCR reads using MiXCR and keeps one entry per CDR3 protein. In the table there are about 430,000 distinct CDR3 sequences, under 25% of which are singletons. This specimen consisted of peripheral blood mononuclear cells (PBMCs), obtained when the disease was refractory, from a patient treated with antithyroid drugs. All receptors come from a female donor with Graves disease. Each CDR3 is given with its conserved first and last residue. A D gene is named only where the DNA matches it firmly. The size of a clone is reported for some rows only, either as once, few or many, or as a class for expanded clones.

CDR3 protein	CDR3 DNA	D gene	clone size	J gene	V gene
CASYGAQKNTEAFF	TGTGCCTCCTATGGGGCACAGAAGAACACTGAAGCTTTCTTT	-	few	TRBJ1-1	TRBV19
CASSSLGSGGNEQYF	TGTGCCAGCAGCTCCCTGGGTAGCGGGGGAAACGAGCAGTACTTC	TRBD2	few	TRBJ2-7	TRBV5-4
CASSSTGGISYEQYF	TGTGCCAGCAGTTCCACAGGGGGTATCTCCTACGAGCAGTACTTC	TRBD1	many	TRBJ2-7	TRBV28
CAISDPADRASYEQYF	TGTGCCATCAGTGATCCCGCTGACAGGGCGAGCTACGAGCAGTACTTC	TRBD1	many	TRBJ2-7	TRBV10-3
CARLEGNSGANVLTF	TGTGCCCGACTGGAGGGGAACTCTGGGGCCAACGTCCTGACTTTC	-	-	TRBJ2-6	TRBV19
CASSPGQGHSPLHF	TGTGCCAGCAGCCCGGGACAGGGCCATTCACCCCTCCACTTT	TRBD1	few	TRBJ1-6	TRBV28
CASGTGGSTGANVLTF	TGTGCCAGCGGTACAGGGGGCTCTACTGGGGCCAACGTCCTGACTTTC	TRBD1	-	TRBJ2-6	TRBV28
CASSWTGAGELFF	TGTGCCAGCAGCTGGACAGGGGCCGGGGAGCTGTTTTTT	TRBD1	many	TRBJ2-2	TRBV11-1
CASSWGQGVWGYEQYF	TGTGCCAGCAGCTGGGGACAGGGGGTTTGGGGCTACGAGCAGTACTTC	TRBD1	-	TRBJ2-7	TRBV5-6
CASSQAAQSGQPQHF	TGTGCCAGCAGCCAAGCGGCCCAATCCGGTCAGCCCCAGCATTTT	-	many	TRBJ1-5	TRBV3-1
CASSVGTMQSSTDTQYF	TGTGCCAGCAGTGTCGGGACTATGCAATCTAGCACAGATACGCAGTATTTT	TRBD2	few	TRBJ2-3	TRBV6-2/TRBV6-3
CSVDGSGRARGTDTQYF	TGCAGCGTTGACGGTAGCGGGAGGGCCCGCGGGACAGATACGCAGTATTTT	TRBD2	-	TRBJ2-3	TRBV29-1
CASSQPGQTAAMMHF	TGCGCCAGCAGCCAACCGGGACAGACAGCGGCAATGATGCATTTT	TRBD1	-	TRBJ1-5	TRBV4-1
CASSARGGAETQYF	TGTGCCAGCAGCGCCCGCGGGGGTGCGGAGACCCAGTACTTC	TRBD2	-	TRBJ2-5	TRBV5-6
CAWRGKRLNTGELFF	TGTGCCTGGAGGGGTAAGCGCCTGAACACCGGGGAGCTGTTTTTT	-	many	TRBJ2-2	TRBV30
CASSIRYGYTF	TGTGCCAGTAGCATCAGATATGGCTACACCTTC	-	many	TRBJ1-2	TRBV19
CAIISRDRDYEQYF	TGTGCCATCATTAGCCGGGACAGAGACTACGAGCAGTACTTC	TRBD1	many	TRBJ2-7	TRBV10-3
CASSSLRDAEGETQYF	TGTGCCAGCAGCTCCCTTCGGGACGCCGAGGGAGAGACCCAGTACTTC	-	many	TRBJ2-5	TRBV5-6
CASSRVLNSPLHF	TGTGCCAGCAGCCGGGTCCTCAATTCACCCCTCCACTTT	-	few	TRBJ1-6	TRBV16
CASSGRVGNTGELFF	TGTGCCAGCAGTGGCAGGGTTGGGAACACCGGGGAGCTGTTTTTT	-	many	TRBJ2-2	TRBV28
CASSIQGQGGEQFF	TGTGCCAGTAGTATCCAGGGACAAGGGGGAGAGCAGTTCTTC	-	-	TRBJ2-1	TRBV19
CSARTSGTSYEQYF	TGCAGTGCTAGGACTAGCGGGACTTCGTACGAGCAGTACTTC	TRBD2	many	TRBJ2-7	TRBV20-1
CASSLVSGADTQYF	TGTGCCAGCAGTTTAGTTTCGGGGGCCGATACGCAGTATTTT	-	-	TRBJ2-3	TRBV28
CASREGTGWHTDTQYF	TGTGCCAGCAGGGAAGGGACAGGGTGGCACACAGATACGCAGTATTTT	TRBD1	many	TRBJ2-3	TRBV2
CASSLRTASSYEQYF	TGTGCCAGCAGTCTCAGGACAGCTAGCTCCTACGAGCAGTACTTC	-	many	TRBJ2-7	TRBV28
CASRLAGAGTGELFF	TGTGCCAGCAGACTAGCGGGAGCGGGCACCGGGGAGCTGTTTTTT	TRBD2	few	TRBJ2-2	TRBV3-1
CASSTGRNEQFF	TGTGCCAGCAGTACCGGGAGGAATGAGCAGTTCTTC	TRBD2	-	TRBJ2-1	TRBV2
CASSQGSEETQYF	TGTGCCAGCAGCCAAGGTTCAGAAGAGACCCAGTACTTC	-	many	TRBJ2-5	TRBV3-1
CASSYVRGYEQYF	TGTGCCAGCAGTTACGTCAGGGGCTACGAGCAGTACTTC	-	many	TRBJ2-7	TRBV28
CSVPKGGAHNEQYF	TGCAGCGTTCCAAAAGGAGGGGCTCACAACGAGCAGTACTTC	-	many	TRBJ2-7	TRBV29-1
CASSLVGGRAKNIQYF	TGTGCCAGCAGTTTAGTTGGCGGGAGGGCCAAAAACATTCAGTACTTC	TRBD2	many	TRBJ2-4	TRBV12-3/TRBV12-4
CASSRTPSSYNEQFF	TGTGCCAGCAGTAGAACACCGAGCTCCTACAATGAGCAGTTCTTC	-	many	TRBJ2-1	TRBV12-3/TRBV12-4
CSASPGVTNEQFF	TGCAGTGCTAGCCCGGGAGTGACCAATGAGCAGTTCTTC	-	-	TRBJ2-1	TRBV20-1
CASSADTPNSPLHF	TGTGCCAGCAGTGCGGACACCCCAAATTCACCCCTCCACTTT	-	many	TRBJ1-6	TRBV27
CASSVEGEEQYF	TGTGCCAGCAGCGTAGAGGGGGAGGAGCAGTACTTC	-	few	TRBJ2-7	TRBV9
CASRPGTVNSPLHF	TGTGCCAGCAGACCCGGGACAGTAAATTCACCCCTCCACTTT	TRBD1	-	TRBJ1-6	TRBV6-1
CASSTSGTDTQYF	TGTGCCAGCAGCACCTCTGGCACAGATACGCAGTATTTT	-	-	TRBJ2-3	TRBV7-6
CSASPGPNTEAFF	TGCAGTGCTAGTCCAGGGCCGAACACTGAAGCTTTCTTT	-	few	TRBJ1-1	TRBV20-1
CSASKPWVGAVYEQYF	TGCAGTGCTAGTAAGCCCTGGGTAGGGGCCGTTTACGAGCAGTACTTC	-	-	TRBJ2-7	TRBV20-1
CASSQDRVGQPQHF	TGTGCCAGCAGCCAAGATAGGGTCGGGCAGCCCCAGCATTTT	-	-	TRBJ1-5	TRBV3-1
CATSRELDLVGELFF	TGTGCCACCAGCAGAGAACTAGACCTAGTTGGGGAGCTGTTTTTT	-	few	TRBJ2-2	TRBV15
CASSQASGSFAGELFF	TGTGCCAGCAGCCAAGCTAGCGGGAGTTTTGCGGGGGAGCTGTTTTTT	TRBD2	-	TRBJ2-2	TRBV4-2
CASSGQGTSETDNEQFF	TGTGCCAGCAGTGGGCAAGGGACTAGCGAGACGGACAATGAGCAGTTCTTC	TRBD2	-	TRBJ2-1	TRBV28
CASSLKYEQFF	TGTGCCAGCAGCCTTAAATACGAGCAGTTCTTC	-	-	TRBJ2-1	TRBV6-1